The next 23 T cell receptor beta chains were all read from a single sample in a study of T-cell memory formation after mild COVID-19. TCRdb ran MiXCR on the 5' RACE reads and lists one entry per CDR3 protein. The repertoire consists of some 350,000 distinct CDR3 sequences, with about an eighth occurring once and the leading ten covering about a fifth. The specimen sequenced was PBMCs or a T cell subset sorted from them (not recorded which). The receptors shown here come from a man in his late teens or twenties who had mild COVID-19 (a few samples of this study predate the infection). Cell type and time point are not known.

V usage is TRBV6-5 and J usage is TRBJ2-7; D not resolved. The CDR3 spans 15 residues. Trimming cost V 2 bases and J 0 bases, with 11 bases left between them. Looked up from germline, CDR1 is MNHEY and CDR2 is SVGAGI. CDR3 sequence reads: CASSYLPLRSYEQYF. CDR3 coding DNA: TGTGCCAGCAGTTACCTACCCCTTCGCTCCTACGAGCAGTACTTC.

This clonotype was recorded at least ten times. This CDR3 is CASSLVGTTNTQYF. CDR3 bases: TGTGCCAGCAGCTTAGTAGGGACAACGAATACGCAGTATTTT. The rearrangement joins TRBV7-9 to TRBJ2-3, with D tentatively TRBD1 (6 bases). Germline values: CDR1 SEHNR, CDR2 FQNEAQ (reference sequence). CDR3 size: 14 residues. V was pared by 1 base and J by 7 bases, with 12 bases between.

There are a few counts of this clonotype. The V gene is TRBV10-1, the J gene TRBJ2-1; 9 bases match TRBD1. The CDR3 totals 15 residues. CDR1 and CDR2 (germline): WNHNN, SYGVQD (reference sequence). Trimming at V came to 8 bases and at J to 10 bases, leaving 15 bases not matched to a gene. In DNA, the CDR3 is TGCGCCAGCGGCCTTCCCGGGACAGGGACGGAGGAGCAGTTCTTC. Its translation is CASGLPGTGTEEQFF.

The table lists this clonotype with many counts. The chain links TRBV20-1 to TRBJ2-3; D possibly corresponds to TRBD2 (6 bases). The V and J ends lost 5 bases and 4 bases respectively, with 25 bases between them. The CDR3 is made up of 17 amino acids. From germline, CDR1 is DFQATT and CDR2 SNEGSKA (reference sequence). The CDR3 spells CSAGGLSSVGNADTQYF. The CDR3 DNA reads TGCAGTGCTGGGGGGTTAAGTTCGGTTGGAAACGCAGATACGCAGTATTTT.

This clonotype has more than one count but fewer than ten. The rearrangement joins TRBV7-2 to TRBJ2-2; 7 bases agree with TRBD1. The CDR3 is 15 residues long. Germline lookup yields CDR1 SGHTA and CDR2 FQGNSA. J was trimmed by 6 bases and V by 1 base; bases with no gene match: 5. CDR3 loop: CASSLVGTAAGELFF. CDR3 DNA: TGTGCCAGCAGCTTAGTAGGGACAGCAGCCGGGGAGCTGTTTTTT.

The chain employs TRBV4-1 and TRBJ1-2; D gene unclear. CDR1 is MGHRA and CDR2 is YSYEKL in the germline V gene. Trimming shortened V by 3 bases and J by 0 bases, and 14 bases separated the two germline ends. The CDR3 loop spans 16 amino acids. The CDR3 is CASSQLTRRANYGYTF. CDR3 coding DNA: TGCGCCAGCAGCCAGCTCACGAGAAGGGCTAACTATGGCTACACCTTC.

This clonotype was found a few times. The chain links TRBV15 to TRBJ2-3, with TRBD1 as a possible D gene (5 bases). The CDR3 totals 14 residues. Germline CDR1 is LNHNV and CDR2 is YYDKDF (reference sequence). V was clipped by 6 bases and J by 4 bases, with 14 bases between them. The CDR3 nucleotides are TGTGCCACCAGGCCCGGCAGGGAATCAGATACGCAGTATTTT. Its translation is CATRPGRESDTQYF. The whole variable domain, filled in from reference TRBV15 and TRBJ2-3, reads DAMVIQNPRYQVTQFGKPVTLSCSQTLNHNVMYWYQQKSSQAPKLLFHYYDKDFNNEADTPDNFQSRRPNTSFCFLDIRSPGLGDTAMYLCATRPGRESDTQYFGPGTRLTVL.

This clonotype has only a few counts. This chain joins TRBV9 and TRBJ1-2; 7 bases map to TRBD1. The ends lost 2 bases at V and 2 bases at J; junction bases unmatched: 9. The CDR3 runs 16 residues. Looked up from germline, CDR1 is SGDLS and CDR2 is YYNGEE. The chain's CDR3 is CASSVIGGTANYGYTF. The CDR3 DNA sequence: TGTGCCAGCAGCGTTATTGGGGGGACAGCCAACTATGGCTACACCTTC.

This chain uses TRBV5-5 with TRBJ2-2, with 7 nucleotides matching TRBD2. V dropped 2 bases and J dropped 3; count of bases not matched to a gene: 4. This CDR3 has 15 amino acids. The germline V gene has CDR1 SGHKS and CDR2 YYEKEE (reference sequence). This CDR3 reads CASSFRGDDTGELFF. CDR3 sequence (DNA): TGTGCCAGCAGCTTTCGGGGGGACGACACCGGGGAGCTGTTTTTT.

The genes are TRBV7-9 and TRBJ1-2; 7 positions match TRBD1. CDR1 and CDR2 (germline): SEHNR, FQNEAQ (reference sequence). Trimming removed 5 bases from V and 4 bases from J; junction bases left unmatched: 4. The CDR3 is made up of 13 amino acids. In nucleotides, the CDR3 is TGTGCCAGCAGCGCCGGGACAGCCTATGGCTACACCTTC. This translates into CASSAGTAYGYTF.

This clonotype was counted between two and nine times. The chain employs TRBV19 and TRBJ1-2; D may be TRBD1 (6 bases). Trimming stripped 5 bases from V and 13 bases from J, with 20 bases between. Germline V CDR1 and CDR2: LNHDA, SQIVND (reference sequence). This CDR3 comprises 13 residues. CDR3 sequence reads: CASSPSDRGTTTF. Here the CDR3 DNA reads TGTGCCAGTAGTCCTTCGGACAGAGGGACCACCACCTTC.

There are a few counts of this clonotype. V and J are TRBV6-2 or TRBV6-3 and TRBJ1-2, with unresolved D. CDR3 length: 13 residues. Trimming took off 2 bases at V and 3 bases at J, with 7 bases between the two ends. Germline V gene data show CDR1 as MNHEY and CDR2 as SVGEGT. The DNA of the CDR3 is TGTGCCAGCAGTTACCTCCGGGACTATGGCTACACCTTC. Amino acids: CASSYLRDYGYTF.

This clonotype was observed a handful of times. This sequence joins TRBV5-6 and TRBJ1-2, with 7 positions matching TRBD1. Trimming took 4 bases from V and 2 from J; bases not matched to a gene: 5. The CDR3 runs to 14 residues. Germline CDR1 reads SGHDT; CDR2 reads YYEEEE. CDR3 protein: CASSPRDRNYGYTF. In DNA form, the CDR3 reads TGTGCCAGCAGCCCCAGGGACAGAAACTATGGCTACACCTTC.

The gene calls are TRBV7-9 and TRBJ2-3; perhaps TRBD1 as D (5 bases). Germline V gene lookup returns CDR1 SEHNR and CDR2 FQNEAQ (reference sequence). This CDR3 is built from 16 residues. V lost 1 base and J lost 5, with 16 bases in between. The DNA for the CDR3 is TGTGCCAGCAGCTTAGTCGCTCGGCAGGGTAAAGATACGCAGTATTTT. Its translation is CASSLVARQGKDTQYF.

The genes are TRBV19 and TRBJ2-1, with 7 positions matching TRBD2. CDR3 length equals 18 residues. V dropped 1 base and J dropped 3; count of bases not matched to a gene: 12. In germline, CDR1 is LNHDA, CDR2 SQIVND (reference sequence). This CDR3 reads CASSIGAQRGPNYNEQFF. The CDR3 nucleotides read TGTGCCAGTAGTATAGGGGCCCAGCGGGGACCGAACTACAATGAGCAGTTCTTC.

This clonotype came up many times. The rearrangement links TRBV5-6 to TRBJ1-1; a weak D match, TRBD1 (6 bases). Trimming left V 0 bases short and J 1 base short, with 7 bases between. Germline CDR1 is SGHDT and CDR2 is YYEEEE. This CDR3 has 14 amino acids. The chain's CDR3 is CASSLGTANTEAFF. The CDR3 bases are TGTGCCAGCAGCTTGGGGACAGCGAACACTGAAGCTTTCTTT.

This clonotype is a singleton in its sample. V is TRBV6-6 and J is TRBJ1-5; D is unresolved. CDR1 is MNHNY, CDR2 SVGAGI, per germline (reference sequence). The CDR3 is 14 residues long. V lost 5 bases and J 0 bases, leaving 8 bases between the germline ends. DNA of the CDR3: TGTGCCAGCAGTCAGGACTTTAGCAATCAGCCCCAGCATTTT. Residues: CASSQDFSNQPQHF.

This clonotype turned up a few times. The V and J genes are TRBV10-3 and TRBJ1-3; 9 bases match TRBD1. The germline gives CDR1 ENHRY, CDR2 SYGVKD. The CDR3 spans 15 residues. Unmatched junction bases numbered 3, after V lost 4 bases and J lost 2 bases. The CDR3 sequence: CAISARTGAGNTIYF. In DNA, the CDR3 is TGTGCCATCAGTGCCCGGACAGGGGCTGGAAACACCATATATTTT.

In its sample, this clonotype was seen many times. J is TRBJ2-2 and V is TRBV7-6; TRBD2 aligns across 7 bases. The V and J ends lost 5 bases and 9 bases, in that order; junction bases with no gene match: 15. In germline, CDR1 is SGHVS, CDR2 FNYEAQ. This CDR3 spans 16 amino acids. The CDR3 loop reads CASSHSGTPDGRELFF. The CDR3 DNA is TGTGCCAGCAGCCACAGCGGGACCCCCGACGGCCGGGAGCTGTTTTTT.

V usage is TRBV5-6 and J usage is TRBJ2-4; D is uncertain. The CDR3 loop spans 13 amino acids. Trimming took 4 bases from V and 3 from J, leaving 8 bases between them. CDR1 and CDR2 from the germline V gene are SGHDT and YYEEEE. CDR3 bases: TGTGCCAGCAGCCCGACGTACAAAAACATTCAGTACTTC. It translates to CASSPTYKNIQYF. The full variable domain, completed using reference TRBV5-6 and TRBJ2-4, is DAGVTQSPTHLIKTRGQQVTLRCSPKSGHDTVSWYQQALGQGPQFIFQYYEEEERQRGNFPDRFSGHQFPNYSSELNVNALLLGDSALYLCASSPTYKNIQYFGAGTRLSVL.

This clonotype was seen a few times. The V and J genes are TRBV6-6 and TRBJ1-2; D unclear. CDR1 MNHNY and CDR2 SVGAGI come from the germline V gene (reference sequence). The CDR3 runs 16 residues. Trimming shortened V by 6 bases and J by 7 bases, and 24 bases separated the two germline ends. The CDR3 loop reads CASRGPSASLLCGYTF. The CDR3 DNA reads TGTGCCAGCAGGGGCCCTTCCGCTAGCTTGCTCTGTGGCTACACCTTC.

There are a few counts of this clonotype. This chain links TRBV5-1 with TRBJ2-5, with TRBD1 matching 8 bases. CDR1 SGHRS and CDR2 YFSETQ come from the germline V gene. CDR3 length: 15 residues. V was clipped by 4 bases and J by 2 bases; unmatched bases: 7. The CDR3 region is CASSRNRGIQETQYF. The CDR3 nucleotides are TGCGCCAGCAGCCGAAACAGGGGGATTCAAGAGACCCAGTACTTC. The whole variable domain, remainder taken from reference TRBV5-1 and TRBJ2-5, is KAGVTQTPRYLIKTRGQQVTLSCSPISGHRSVSWYQQTPGQGLQFLFEYFSETQRNKGNFPGRFSGRQFSNSRSEMNVSTLELGDSALYLCASSRNRGIQETQYFGPGTRLLVL.

V is TRBV7-3 and J is TRBJ2-7, with 7 bases matching TRBD1. Germline CDR1 SGHTA, CDR2 FQGTGA. Losses at the gene ends were 3 bases for V and 7 bases for J; bases not matched to a gene: 6. The CDR3 is made up of 13 amino acids. CDR3 coding DNA: TGTGCCAGCAGCTTGCGGACAGGTGGGGAGCAGTACTTC. Its translation is CASSLRTGGEQYF.